One and the same sample provided the 23 T cell receptor beta chains below, sequenced in a study of response to subunit inactivated influenza vaccine (dated by TCRdb to between 2017 and 2018). The library was obtained by RT-PCR. Sequencing was carried out with an Illumina HiSeq 2500. The raw public data were reprocessed by TCRdb itself: fastp quality trimming at Q25, MiXCR clonotype calling, in-frame beta chains only. Merged by CDR3 protein, the rows form single entries marked with the most common genes and DNA. The sample table holds some 500,000 distinct CDR3 sequences, of which roughly 13% were seen once. The ten largest account for around 13% of the sample. In light of the paper, this sample's time point label describes: around 47 days after influenza vaccine administration. The source was PBMCs from blood, collected 40 to 50 days after vaccination. The origin of the receptors is a man between 45 and 60 years old who received an inactivated influenza vaccine. Donor details come from another sample of the same person, matched by shared clones.

This clonotype was seen a handful of times. The J gene is TRBJ1-6, the V gene TRBV10-3; no firm D call. The germline V gene encodes CDR1 ENHRY and CDR2 SYGVKD. This CDR3 is built from 14 residues. Trimming removed 0 bases at V and 6 bases at J, with 6 bases between. This chain's CDR3 is CAISESKGNSPLHF. CDR3 coding DNA: TGTGCCATCAGTGAGTCGAAGGGTAATTCACCCCTCCACTTT.

The rearrangement links TRBV4-1 to TRBJ2-5, with D possibly matching TRBD2 (5 bases). The V end lost 2 bases, the J end lost 5 bases, and 12 bases lay between the germline ends. Germline V lookup: CDR1 MGHRA, CDR2 YSYEKL. The CDR3 contains 14 residues. The CDR3 DNA reads TGCGCCAGCAGCCAAATACTAGTCACGGAGACCCAGTACTTC. Translating it yields CASSQILVTETQYF.

The V and J genes are TRBV6-5 and TRBJ2-7, with 7 bases aligning to TRBD2. Unmatched junction bases numbered 3, after V lost 3 bases and J lost 1 base. The CDR3 length is 14 residues. Germline CDR1 is MNHEY and CDR2 is SVGAGI. The CDR3 nucleotides read TGTGCCAGCAGTTATCAGCGGGGTTCCTACGAGCAGTACTTC. Translation: CASSYQRGSYEQYF.

This clonotype turned up a few times. The rearrangement links TRBV7-8 to TRBJ2-3; D remains unclear. V lost 1 base and J 3 bases, leaving 11 bases between the germline ends. CDR1 SGHVS and CDR2 FQNEAQ come from the germline V gene. The CDR3 spans 15 residues. CDR3 sequence: CASSLVPLGTDTQYF. The CDR3 region has the DNA TGTGCCAGCAGCTTAGTTCCACTGGGGACAGATACGCAGTATTTT.

V is TRBV20-1 and J is TRBJ1-2; no clear D gene. This CDR3 region has 11 residues. The V gene lost 1 base and the J gene lost 9 bases, with 9 bases spanning the gap. Germline-derived CDR1 and CDR2 are DFQATT and SNEGSKA (reference sequence). The CDR3 DNA sequence: TGCAGTGCTAGAGGGCAGGCGAGCTACACCTTC. Its translation: CSARGQASYTF.

This clonotype was detected ten times or more. This sequence joins TRBV24-1 and TRBJ2-5, with D possibly TRBD1 on 6 matching bases. CDR1 and CDR2 (germline): KGHDR, SFDVKD. V was pared by 4 bases and J by 4 bases, with 9 bases between. There are 13 residues in the CDR3. The CDR3 DNA sequence: TGTGCCACCAGTGACAGGGGCGTAGAGACCCAGTACTTC. Its translation is CATSDRGVETQYF.

The V gene is TRBV9, the J gene TRBJ2-1, with 10 bases fitting TRBD2. Germline V gene sequence: CDR1 SGDLS, CDR2 YYNGEE. The junction had 7 bases not matched to a gene; V was cut back by 4 bases and J by 0 bases. The CDR3 totals 17 residues. The CDR3 spells CASSPGRTSGSYNEQFF. The CDR3 DNA sequence: TGTGCCAGCAGCCCGGGGAGGACTAGCGGCTCCTACAATGAGCAGTTCTTC.

V gene TRBV5-5 combines with J gene TRBJ2-7; perhaps TRBD1 as D (5 bases). Germline lookup yields CDR1 SGHKS and CDR2 YYEKEE (reference sequence). V was shortened by 4 bases and J by 4 bases, with 18 bases between the two germline ends. The CDR3 contains 15 residues. The CDR3 DNA is TGTGCCAGCAGCCTCTCAGGGTACAGTCTATACGAGCAGTACTTC. It is translated as CASSLSGYSLYEQYF. The entire variable domain, with the rest obtained from reference TRBV5-5 and TRBJ2-7, is as follows: DAGVTQSPTHLIKTRGQQVTLRCSPISGHKSVSWYQQVLGQGPQFIFQYYEKEERGRGNFPDRFSARQFPNYSSELNVNALLLGDSALYLCASSLSGYSLYEQYFGPGTRLTVT.

This clonotype was seen many times. The rearrangement links TRBV9 to TRBJ2-2; D not resolved. The CDR3 runs 12 residues. Germline values: CDR1 SGDLS, CDR2 YYNGEE. V lost 5 bases and J lost 1, with 3 bases in between. The CDR3 protein is CASRQNTGELFF. CDR3 DNA sequence: TGTGCCAGCAGACAGAACACCGGGGAGCTGTTTTTT.

This clonotype was counted many times. This rearrangement joins TRBV7-2 to TRBJ2-7; D possibly corresponds to TRBD2 (6 bases). The CDR3 length is 14 residues. Germline V gene lookup returns CDR1 SGHTA and CDR2 FQGNSA. Trimming pared 1 base from V and 7 bases from J, leaving 14 bases between. CDR3 amino acids: CASSLEAVRGEQYF. The CDR3 region has the DNA TGTGCCAGCAGCTTAGAAGCGGTTCGGGGGGAGCAGTACTTC.

This clonotype was detected only a few times. The rearrangement links TRBV10-3 to TRBJ1-1; 10 nucleotides match TRBD1. Germline trimming cut 10 bases from V and 0 bases from J; bases unmatched to any gene: 8. CDR1 and CDR2 (germline): ENHRY, SYGVKD. CDR3 size: 15 residues. CDR3 loop: CATQRQGALNTEAFF. The CDR3 DNA reads as TGTGCCACCCAAAGACAGGGGGCCTTGAACACTGAAGCTTTCTTT.

The V gene is TRBV12-3 or TRBV12-4, the J gene TRBJ2-1; the match to TRBD2 covers 11 bases. Trimming took 3 bases from V and 7 from J; bases not matched to a gene: 20. The CDR3 totals 20 residues. This CDR3 is CASSFVPPSLGLAGINEQFF. The CDR3 coding sequence is TGTGCCAGCAGTTTTGTCCCCCCCAGCCTCGGACTAGCGGGTATAAATGAGCAGTTCTTC.

This chain links TRBV11-2 with TRBJ1-1; 7 nucleotides align to TRBD1. J gave up 5 bases and V 5 bases, and 5 bases lay outside the gene matches. Germline-derived CDR1 and CDR2 are SGHAT and FQNNGV. CDR3 length: 13 residues. CDR3 protein: CASSGDSRTEAFF. DNA of the CDR3: TGTGCCAGCAGCGGGGACAGCCGGACTGAAGCTTTCTTT.

A few counts support this clonotype. Written as DNA, the CDR3 is TGTGCCAGCAGTTTATCAGCGGGGGCAGAGACCCAGTACTTC. It is translated as CASSLSAGAETQYF. The chain uses TRBV12-3 or TRBV12-4 and TRBJ2-5; 8 bases match TRBD2. The CDR3 spans 14 residues. V lost 2 bases, J lost 4 bases, and 3 bases stayed unmatched.

The chain is built from TRBV7-2 and TRBJ2-7; tentative D call: TRBD2 (5 bases). Germline V gene sequence: CDR1 SGHTA, CDR2 FQGNSA. CDR3 length: 15 amino acids. Trimming stripped 5 bases from V and 2 bases from J, with 16 bases between. The CDR3 reads CASSPSSGSAYEQYF. In nucleotides, the CDR3 is TGTGCCAGCAGCCCCTCTTCGGGAAGCGCCTACGAGCAGTACTTC.

CDR3: CATSGLAESTGELFF. In nucleotides, the CDR3 is TGTGCCACTTCGGGACTAGCGGAGTCCACCGGGGAGCTGTTTTTT. The chain recombines TRBV19 with TRBJ2-2; 11 bases line up with TRBD2. This CDR3 is built from 15 residues. V shed 10 bases and J 4 bases; nucleotides not matched to a gene: 8. From germline, CDR1 is LNHDA and CDR2 SQIVND (reference sequence).

The V gene is TRBV5-6, the J gene TRBJ2-7, with TRBD2 identical over 10 bases. V shed 3 bases, J shed 4 bases, and the junction held 10 bases outside the gene matches. The germline V gene has CDR1 SGHDT and CDR2 YYEEEE. The CDR3 has 16 amino acids. CDR3 region: CASSSYGLAESYEQYF. The CDR3 DNA reads TGTGCCAGCAGCTCATATGGACTAGCGGAATCTTACGAGCAGTACTTC. Together with reference TRBV5-6 and TRBJ2-7, the CDR3 gives the full variable domain: DAGVTQSPTHLIKTRGQQVTLRCSPKSGHDTVSWYQQALGQGPQFIFQYYEEEERQRGNFPDRFSGHQFPNYSSELNVNALLLGDSALYLCASSSYGLAESYEQYFGPGTRLTVT.

CDR3 sequence reads: CSVARASEKLFF. CDR3 coding DNA: TGCAGTGTTGCCAGGGCGAGTGAAAAACTGTTTTTT. V is TRBV20-1 and J is TRBJ1-4; a weak D match, TRBD1 (5 bases). CDR1 and CDR2 (germline): DFQATT, SNEGSKA (reference sequence). V was cut by 7 bases and J by 7 bases, with 13 bases left in between. The CDR3 covers 12 residues.

This clonotype was seen many times. J is TRBJ1-5 and V is TRBV7-2, with 11 bases matching TRBD1. V shed 0 bases and J 7 bases; nucleotides not matched to a gene: 8. The CDR3 loop spans 17 amino acids. Per the germline V gene, CDR1 is SGHTA and CDR2 is FQGNSA. CDR3 bases: TGTGCCAGCAGCTTAGCCCGGACAGGGGGCGGGGAACAGCCCCAGCATTTT. It specifies CASSLARTGGGEQPQHF.

This clonotype was seen a handful of times. This chain connects TRBV20-1 to TRBJ2-7; 7 bases align to TRBD1. The CDR3 spans 15 residues. In germline, CDR1 is DFQATT, CDR2 SNEGSKA (reference sequence). The V gene end was trimmed by 3 bases and the J gene end by 1 base; junction bases not matched to a gene: 9. This CDR3 reads CSASPAGTVSYEQYF. Written as DNA, the CDR3 is TGCAGTGCTAGTCCGGCCGGGACAGTATCCTACGAGCAGTACTTC.

In its sample, this clonotype was seen many times. This rearrangement joins TRBV11-2 to TRBJ2-3, with 7 bases that match TRBD2. Germline trimming cut 2 bases from V and 3 bases from J; bases unmatched to any gene: 11. CDR1 SGHAT and CDR2 FQNNGV come from the germline V gene. CDR3 size: 17 residues. The CDR3, as DNA: TGTGCCAGCAGCTTATCGACTAGAGGGAGGGCAACAGATACGCAGTATTTT. Its protein is CASSLSTRGRATDTQYF. Full variable domain (remainder filled in from reference TRBV11-2 and TRBJ2-3): EAGVAQSPRYKIIEKRQSVAFWCNPISGHATLYWYQQILGQGPKLLIQFQNNGVVDDSQLPKDRFSAERLKGVDSTLKIQPAKLEDSAVYLCASSLSTRGRATDTQYFGPGTRLTVL.

The V and J genes are TRBV28 and TRBJ2-4; unclear D gene. CDR3 length: 13 amino acids. CDR1 and CDR2 from the germline V gene are MDHEN and SYDVKM. Trimming took 7 bases from V and 0 from J, leaving 7 bases between them. CDR3 nucleotides: TGTGCCAGCACAGACGTAGCCAAAAACATTCAGTACTTC. Protein: CASTDVAKNIQYF.

The gene calls are TRBV11-2 and TRBJ1-2, with 10 bases identical to TRBD1. The CDR3 contains 15 residues. The V gene end was trimmed by 1 base and the J gene end by 7 bases; junction bases not matched to a gene: 6. Germline values: CDR1 SGHAT, CDR2 FQNNGV. CDR3 in amino acids: CASSLATGQGVGYTF. The CDR3, as DNA: TGTGCCAGCAGCTTAGCGACAGGACAGGGGGTTGGCTACACCTTC.